This T cell receptor beta chain was documented in a study of T cells in Graves' hyperthyroidism and ophthalmopathy. Findings and limits, study-wide: Most clonotypes that expanded in the thyroid above 0.001 also showed up in blood.

This clonotype was seen ten or more times. The target antigen is unknown. This CDR3 region has 14 residues. V shed 3 bases and J shed 5 bases, with 13 bases lying between them. Germline lookup yields CDR1 KGHSH and CDR2 LQKENI. The TCR beta CDR3 regions underwent amplification using RNA transcripts as the source. HTBI primers were employed in a first-round RT-PCR of the TCR CDR3. Using its own MiXCR run on the multiplex PCR reads, TCRdb lists one record per CDR3 protein. This sample has some 400,000 distinct CDR3 sequences; roughly 14% occur once, and the top ten carry less than 25%. The specimen sequenced was blood. This TCR was recovered from a man aged 25-40 years with Graves' hyperthyroidism that later progressed to Graves' ophthalmopathy. V usage is TRBV18 and J usage is TRBJ1-2, with a tentative D call TRBD1 (5 bases). The CDR3 DNA follows: TGTGCCAGCTCACCTGGGGCAGGGCAATATGGCTACACCTTC. It specifies CASSPGAGQYGYTF.